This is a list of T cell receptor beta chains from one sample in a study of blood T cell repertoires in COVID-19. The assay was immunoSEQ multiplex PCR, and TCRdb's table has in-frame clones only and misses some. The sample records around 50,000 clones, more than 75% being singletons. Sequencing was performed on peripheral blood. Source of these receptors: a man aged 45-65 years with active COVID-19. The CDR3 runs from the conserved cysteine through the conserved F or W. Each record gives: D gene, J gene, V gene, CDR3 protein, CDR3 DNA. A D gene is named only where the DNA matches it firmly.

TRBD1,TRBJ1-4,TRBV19,CASGQGAGATNEKLFF,TGTGCCAGTGGACAGGGGGCAGGAGCAACTAATGAAAAACTGTTTTTT
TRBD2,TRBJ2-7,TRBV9,CASSASGGAGYEQYF,TGTGCCAGCAGCGCTAGCGGGGGGGCCGGATACGAGCAGTACTTC
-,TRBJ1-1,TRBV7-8,CASSLVYKNTEAFF,TGTGCCAGCAGCTTAGTATACAAAAACACTGAAGCTTTCTTT
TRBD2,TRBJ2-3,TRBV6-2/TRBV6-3,CASSGGGDEDTQYF,TGTGCCAGCAGCGGCGGGGGGGATGAAGATACGCAGTATTTT
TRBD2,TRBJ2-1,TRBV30,CAWSVRSGGSDNEQFF,TGTGCCTGGAGTGTACGGAGCGGGGGGAGTGACAATGAGCAGTTCTTC
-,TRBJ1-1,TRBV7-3,CASRQGPENTEAFF,TGTGCCAGCAGGCAGGGGCCGGAGAACACTGAAGCTTTCTTT
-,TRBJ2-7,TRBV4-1,CASSQDLDSSYEQYF,TGCGCCAGCAGCCAAGATTTAGACAGCTCCTACGAGCAGTACTTC
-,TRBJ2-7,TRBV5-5,CASNRDTDYEQYF,TGTGCCAGCAACCGGGACACCGACTACGAGCAGTACTTC
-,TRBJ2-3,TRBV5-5,CASSLTQGGADTQYF,TGTGCCAGCAGCCTCACACAGGGCGGCGCAGATACGCAGTATTTT
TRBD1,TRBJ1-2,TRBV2,CASTYQGASNYGYTF,TGTGCCAGCACCTACCAGGGGGCCTCTAACTATGGCTACACCTTC
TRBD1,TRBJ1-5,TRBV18,CASSPSGGLDQPQHF,TGTGCCAGCTCACCATCAGGGGGCCTTGATCAGCCCCAGCATTTT
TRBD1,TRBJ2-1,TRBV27,CASSFPGTGEVF,TGTGCCAGCAGTTTCCCCGGGACAGGGGAGGTCTTC